This is a list of T cell receptor beta chains from one sample in a study of T cell responses to AZD1222 COVID-19 vaccine. TCRdb's copy holds only in-frame clones and misses some; the assay was immunoSEQ multiplex PCR. The sample consists of about 100,000 clones, roughly 90% of them appearing once. Sequences were derived from peripheral blood, sampled 28 days after the second AZD1222 dose. Receptors were obtained from an adult who received the AZD1222 COVID-19 vaccine. CDR3s include the opening cysteine and the closing phenylalanine or tryptophan. The D gene is left open where the match is weak. Only some rows state a clone size, as once, few, many or a class for expanded clones.

v_call	clone_size	d_call	j_call	cdr3_nt	cdr3_aa
TRBV11-2	.	.	TRBJ2-1	TGTGCCAGCAGCTTACTCGGTCTACGCGACAATGAGCAGTTCTTC	CASSLLGLRDNEQFF
TRBV28	.	.	TRBJ1-5	TGTGCCAGCAGTTTTCGTGGCGGGAATCAGCCCCAGCATTTT	CASSFRGGNQPQHF
TRBV5-1	.	.	TRBJ2-7	TGCGCCAGCAGCTTGGGGGGCAGGGTCGGTGGCGAGCAGTACTTC	CASSLGGRVGGEQYF
TRBV27	.	.	TRBJ1-1	TGTGCCAGCGTGGGGACATTGAACACTGAAGCTTTCTTT	CASVGTLNTEAFF
TRBV6-6	few	.	TRBJ1-1	TGTGCCAGCACCTACGGGGAAAACACTGAAGCTTTCTTT	CASTYGENTEAFF
TRBV19	.	.	TRBJ1-1	TGTGCCAGTAGGCCAAGAGAGGGGTTCGTGGGCACTGAAGCTTTCTTT	CASRPREGFVGTEAFF
TRBV9	.	.	TRBJ2-7	TGTGCCAGCAGCGTAGAACGGACCGGGAGAGTTGCCGAGCAGTACTTC	CASSVERTGRVAEQYF
TRBV5-4	.	.	TRBJ2-3	TGTGCCAGCAGCTTTAAGGGATCAGATACGCAGTATTTT	CASSFKGSDTQYF
TRBV28	.	.	TRBJ1-5	TGTGCCAGCAGTCCCTCCGGCACACTGAATCAGCCCCAGCATTTT	CASSPSGTLNQPQHF
TRBV9	.	.	TRBJ1-6	TGTGCCAGCAGCGTAGGGCAGGACCGGAATTCACCCCTCCACTTT	CASSVGQDRNSPLHF
TRBV20-1	once	.	TRBJ2-7	TGCAGTGCTAGTGGGCGGGGCCATCGGGGCGAGCAGTACTTC	CSASGRGHRGEQYF
TRBV4-2	.	.	TRBJ2-5	TGTGCCAGCAGCCAAGATCCCGCGGGACTTTACGAGACCCAGTACTTC	CASSQDPAGLYETQYF
TRBV2	once	.	TRBJ2-7	TGTGCCAGCAGCAACAGGGGGGGAGCTGACGAGCAGTACTTC	CASSNRGGADEQYF
TRBV11-2	once	.	TRBJ2-1	TGTGCCAGCAGCTTAGAACCTCACAATGAGCAGTTCTTC	CASSLEPHNEQFF
TRBV15	.	.	TRBJ1-1	TGTGCCACCAGCAGAGATCAGCGGGGGACTCTTGCTGAAGCTTTCTTT	CATSRDQRGTLAEAFF
TRBV7-2	.	TRBD1	TRBJ1-6	TGTGCCAGCAGCCTAACAGGGGATAATTCACCCCTCCACTTT	CASSLTGDNSPLHF
TRBV19	.	.	TRBJ2-1	TGTGCCAGTAGCCGCCCCGGGGGAGCGGTTGGGGCTAGTGAGCAGTTCTTC	CASSRPGGAVGASEQFF
TRBV7-2	.	.	TRBJ2-6	TGTGCCAGCAGCTTGAGAAGATCTGGGGCCAACGTCCTGACTTTC	CASSLRRSGANVLTF
TRBV4-2	.	.	TRBJ1-1	TGTGCCAGCAGCCAAGGAGCGGGGGGGTCTGAAGCTTTCTTT	CASSQGAGGSEAFF
TRBV27	.	TRBD2	TRBJ2-1	TGTGCCACACGGACTAGCGGCGCCTACAATGAGCAGTTCTTC	CATRTSGAYNEQFF
TRBV5-4	.	.	TRBJ1-1	TGTGCCAGCAGCCCGCCACGTCGGGGGCAAAGTGAAGCTTTCTTT	CASSPPRRGQSEAFF
TRBV5-8	few	.	TRBJ2-7	TGTGCCAGCAGCCTCACCCATGGATCGGGTTTCCGCGAGCAGTACTTC	CASSLTHGSGFREQYF
TRBV30	.	.	TRBJ2-1	TGTGCCTGGAGTGTAGGAGGTGAGCAGTTCTTC	CAWSVGGEQFF
TRBV9	.	.	TRBJ2-1	TGTGCCAGCAGCTCAAGCTCCTACAATGAGCAGTTCTTC	CASSSSSYNEQFF
TRBV6-6	once	.	TRBJ1-5	TGTGCCAGCAGTTACTCGTCCAGGAATAGCAATCAGCCCCAGCATTTT	CASSYSSRNSNQPQHF
TRBV3-1/TRBV3-2	few	.	TRBJ2-2	TGTGCCACGCAGCGCGGGACCGGGGAGCTGTTTTTT	CATQRGTGELFF
TRBV12-3/TRBV12-4	.	.	TRBJ1-1	TGTGCCAGCAGTTTCGACGGAGGGACTGAAGCTTTCTTT	CASSFDGGTEAFF
TRBV27	.	.	TRBJ2-5	TGTGCCAGCAGTTTCGGGAGCTCATGGGAGACCCAGTACTTC	CASSFGSSWETQYF
TRBV19	.	.	TRBJ1-3	TGTGCCAGTAGTGGCCGGGGTAGGGGCTCTGGAAACACCATATATTTT	CASSGRGRGSGNTIYF
TRBV5-6	.	.	TRBJ1-3	TGTGCCAGCAGCTTGCGGCCGCTTCGGGGTGGAAACACCATATATTTT	CASSLRPLRGGNTIYF
TRBV10-3	.	TRBD1	TRBJ1-2	TGTGCCATCAGGCACGGGACAGCGGAGCCCTATGGCTACACCTTC	CAIRHGTAEPYGYTF
TRBV11-2	.	TRBD1	TRBJ1-1	TGTGCCAGCAGCTTAGTCTCAGGGGGTCCCACTGAAGCTTTCTTT	CASSLVSGGPTEAFF
TRBV7-9	.	.	TRBJ1-1	TGTGCCAGCAGCGTAGGTGGGGGTGAAGCTTTCTTT	CASSVGGGEAFF
TRBV9	.	TRBD1	TRBJ1-5	TGTGCCAGCAGCGTAGGTCCGGGAGGGACAGGCAATAGCAATCAGCCCCAGCATTTT	CASSVGPGGTGNSNQPQHF
TRBV28	.	TRBD2	TRBJ2-1	TGTGCCAGCAGTTCACTAGCGGGAGGCCGTCGCTTTATCAATGAGCAGTTCTTC	CASSSLAGGRRFINEQFF
TRBV5-4	.	.	TRBJ1-4	TGTGCCAGCAGCCGGATGGGCCGAACTAATGAAAAACTGTTTTTT	CASSRMGRTNEKLFF
TRBV7-8	few	.	TRBJ1-4	TGTGCCAGCAGCCCCTCTAGAGGGATTAATGAAAAACTGTTTTTT	CASSPSRGINEKLFF
TRBV7-2	.	.	TRBJ2-2	TGTGCCAGCAGCCCCAGAGGAACCGGGGAGCTGTTTTTT	CASSPRGTGELFF
TRBV27	few	.	TRBJ2-5	TGTGCCAGCAGTTTCGCCGGGGACCAAGAGACCCAGTACTTC	CASSFAGDQETQYF
TRBV18	.	.	TRBJ2-5	TGTGCCAGCTCTCGCAGCGGAGTTCAAGAGACCCAGTACTTC	CASSRSGVQETQYF
TRBV5-1	.	TRBD2	TRBJ2-1	TGCGCCAGCAGTACCGGGACTAGCGGGACCGATGAGCAGTTCTTC	CASSTGTSGTDEQFF